This TCR beta chain was recorded in a study of shared clonotypes between healthy human individuals. The study, taken as a whole, reports: As a rule, naive subsets had a larger estimated richness than memory subsets. It was the non-shared clonotypes that had lower generation probabilities than clonotypes shared by all four donors. In the sorted subsets, rarefaction showed sequencing was incomplete despite large depth.

TCRdb's copy holds only in-frame clones and misses some; the assay was immunoSEQ multiplex PCR. Of a few hundred thousand clones listed, roughly 96% are singletons. For this clone: Its antigen is not identified.

The CDR3 is 15 amino acids. The germline CDR1 and CDR2 sequences are LGHNA and YNFKEQ. The V and J ends lost 3 bases and 7 bases respectively, with 15 bases between them. The TCR comes from a young man in good health. The sequencing sample was made of memory CD8+ T cells sorted from blood. Regarding subset: CD45RO+ cells pooled with CCR7-negative TemRA cells. The gene calls are TRBV4-2 and TRBJ2-2; a weak D match, TRBD1 (6 bases). This CDR3 is CASSHGQGSGGELFF. As DNA, the CDR3 is TGTGCCAGCAGCCACGGCCAGGGGTCGGGCGGGGAGCTGTTTTTT.